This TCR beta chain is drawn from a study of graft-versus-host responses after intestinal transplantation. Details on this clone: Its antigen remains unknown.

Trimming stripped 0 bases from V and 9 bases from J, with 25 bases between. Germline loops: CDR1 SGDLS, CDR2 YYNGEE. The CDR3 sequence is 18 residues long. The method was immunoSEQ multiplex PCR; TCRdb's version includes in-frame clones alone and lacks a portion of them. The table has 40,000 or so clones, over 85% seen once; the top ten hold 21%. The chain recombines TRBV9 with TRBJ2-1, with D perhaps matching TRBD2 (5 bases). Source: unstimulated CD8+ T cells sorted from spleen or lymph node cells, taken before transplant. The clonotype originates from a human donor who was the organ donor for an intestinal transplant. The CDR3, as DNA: TGTGCCAGCAGCGTAGAAGGCTCGGGAAGGAAGACCGACGGTGAGCAGTTCTTC. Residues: CASSVEGSGRKTDGEQFF.